One T cell receptor (beta chain) is described in this entry. Within the sample, other DNA sequences also encode this same CDR3. The V gene end was trimmed by 4 bases and the J gene end by 6 bases; junction bases not matched to a gene: 4. In germline, CDR1 is SGHRS, CDR2 YFSETQ. The CDR3 is made up of 13 amino acids. Original processing notes: Estimates of nucleated cell counts were drawn from the amplification of reference gene primers. Measured with immunoSEQ multiplex PCR; TCRdb has only the in-frame clones, and not every one. V and J calls and clone size are those listed in that table; D and trimming were worked out from the DNA. The sample contains around 250,000 clones, 86% of which appear only once. This sample is drawn from a study of blood T cell repertoires in COVID-19. Study-wide context: The United States, Italy and Spain supplied acute and convalescent COVID-19 samples. Sources were T cells, B-cell-depleted T cells, or PBMCs; the material itself was cDNA or gDNA.

This clonotype originated in a man aged 80 or over with acute or convalescent COVID-19. Sequenced sample: peripheral blood. The chain carries TRBV5-1 and TRBJ1-2, with 9 bases matching TRBD1. Written as DNA, the CDR3 is TGCGCCAGCAGCCCCCGGACAGGGGATGGCTACACCTTC. Encoded protein: CASSPRTGDGYTF.